Listed below are T cell receptor beta chains from one sample, sequenced in a study of T cell responses to AZD1222 COVID-19 vaccine. TCRdb's copy holds only in-frame clones and misses some; the assay was immunoSEQ multiplex PCR. The sample includes 95,000 or so clones, about nine tenths of them seen just once. This specimen was peripheral blood, taken on day 0 of MenACWY control vaccination. These receptors were obtained from an adult in good health. Each CDR3 is given with its conserved first and last residue. The order of the fields is D gene, V gene, J gene, clone size, CDR3 protein, CDR3 DNA. A D gene is named only where the DNA matches it firmly. Size is stated for part of the rows, as once, few or many counts, or as a class when the clone is expanded.

D: .
V: TRBV9
J: TRBJ2-7
size: .
CDR3: CASSGGRDTERQYF
DNA: TGTGCCAGCAGCGGAGGTAGGGACACAGAAAGGCAGTACTTC

D: .
V: TRBV7-8
J: TRBJ1-4
size: few
CDR3: CASSLNGPNEKLFF
DNA: TGTGCCAGCAGCTTAAACGGACCTAATGAAAAACTGTTTTTT

D: TRBD1
V: TRBV19
J: TRBJ2-6
size: once
CDR3: CASRSDRASISGANVLTF
DNA: TGTGCCAGTAGATCCGACAGGGCATCTATCTCTGGGGCCAACGTCCTGACTTTC

D: TRBD1
V: TRBV7-2
J: TRBJ1-4
size: .
CDR3: CASSYYQSGTVSEKLFF
DNA: TGTGCCAGCAGCTACTATCAATCCGGGACAGTTAGTGAAAAACTGTTTTTT

D: .
V: TRBV7-9
J: TRBJ2-5
size: .
CDR3: CASSFGETQYF
DNA: TGTGCCAGCAGCTTCGGCGAGACCCAGTACTTC

D: .
V: TRBV6-2/TRBV6-3
J: TRBJ2-2
size: .
CDR3: CASSYSAGRTKGGELFF
DNA: TGTGCCAGCAGTTACTCAGCGGGCCGAACTAAGGGCGGGGAGCTGTTTTTT

D: TRBD1
V: TRBV5-5
J: TRBJ1-5
size: .
CDR3: CASSLGQDHSNQPQHF
DNA: TGTGCCAGCAGCTTAGGACAGGACCATAGCAATCAGCCCCAGCATTTT

D: .
V: TRBV12-3/TRBV12-4
J: TRBJ1-5
size: .
CDR3: CASSPGTVQPQHF
DNA: TGTGCCAGCAGCCCTGGGACGGTACAGCCCCAGCATTTT

D: .
V: TRBV2
J: TRBJ1-1
size: few
CDR3: CASSPRLGNTEAFF
DNA: TGTGCCAGCAGTCCCAGGTTGGGGAACACTGAAGCTTTCTTT

D: .
V: TRBV9
J: TRBJ2-5
size: .
CDR3: CASSVGPDQETQYF
DNA: TGTGCCAGCAGCGTAGGACCGGACCAAGAGACCCAGTACTTC

D: .
V: TRBV9
J: TRBJ1-5
size: .
CDR3: CASSFQGWDQPQHF
DNA: TGTGCCAGCAGCTTCCAGGGCTGGGATCAGCCCCAGCATTTT

D: TRBD1
V: TRBV18
J: TRBJ1-5
size: .
CDR3: CASSLAGQGHQPQHF
DNA: TGTGCCAGCTCACTTGCGGGACAGGGACACCAGCCCCAGCATTTT

D: .
V: TRBV19
J: TRBJ2-2
size: few
CDR3: CASSPGVANTGELFF
DNA: TGTGCCAGTAGTCCCGGGGTCGCGAACACCGGGGAGCTGTTTTTT

D: TRBD1
V: TRBV27
J: TRBJ1-6
size: .
CDR3: CASSPTGVHSPLHF
DNA: TGTGCCAGCAGCCCGACAGGGGTTCATTCACCCCTCCACTTT

D: TRBD1
V: TRBV30
J: TRBJ2-7
size: .
CDR3: CAWNRDSRYEQYF
DNA: TGTGCCTGGAACCGGGACAGTCGCTACGAGCAGTACTTC

D: .
V: TRBV28
J: TRBJ1-5
size: .
CDR3: CASIGGSNQPQHF
DNA: TGTGCCAGCATCGGGGGTTCAAATCAGCCCCAGCATTTT

D: .
V: TRBV10-1
J: TRBJ2-5
size: .
CDR3: CASSDVETGLLQETQYF
DNA: TGCGCCAGCAGTGATGTCGAGACAGGTTTACTCCAAGAGACCCAGTACTTC

D: .
V: TRBV11-2
J: TRBJ1-5
size: .
CDR3: CASANQPQHF
DNA: TGTGCCAGCGCCAATCAGCCCCAGCATTTT

D: TRBD2
V: TRBV6-5
J: TRBJ2-2
size: .
CDR3: CASRSGTRGTGELFF
DNA: TGTGCCAGCAGGTCCGGGACTAGGGGCACCGGGGAGCTGTTTTTT

D: .
V: TRBV7-2
J: TRBJ1-2
size: .
CDR3: CASSARTDTYGYTF
DNA: TGTGCCAGCAGCGCCCGGACAGATACCTATGGCTACACCTTC

D: .
V: TRBV4-3
J: TRBJ1-1
size: .
CDR3: CASSQTVNTEAFF
DNA: TGCGCCAGCAGCCAGACGGTGAACACTGAAGCTTTCTTT

D: .
V: TRBV13
J: TRBJ1-2
size: .
CDR3: CASSLGLTQGGSGYTF
DNA: TGTGCCAGCAGCTTAGGATTGACGCAGGGAGGGAGCGGCTACACCTTC

D: .
V: TRBV7-4
J: TRBJ2-5
size: .
CDR3: CASSSGLTETQYF
DNA: TGTGCCAGCAGCTCCGGACTTACGGAGACCCAGTACTTC

D: .
V: TRBV4-3
J: TRBJ2-7
size: .
CDR3: CASSQDRVGPYEQYF
DNA: TGCGCCAGCAGCCAAGACAGGGTGGGACCCTACGAGCAGTACTTC

D: .
V: TRBV2
J: TRBJ1-4
size: .
CDR3: CASKGGSEKLFF
DNA: TGTGCCAGCAAGGGGGGAAGTGAAAAACTGTTTTTT

D: TRBD2
V: TRBV18
J: TRBJ2-5
size: .
CDR3: CASSPQRGVQETQYF
DNA: TGTGCCAGCTCACCACAGCGGGGGGTCCAAGAGACCCAGTACTTC

D: .
V: TRBV2
J: TRBJ1-2
size: .
CDR3: CASSDKGLGYTF
DNA: TGTGCCAGCAGTGACAAGGGGCTAGGCTACACCTTC

D: .
V: TRBV19
J: TRBJ1-2
size: .
CDR3: CASSIPGQGAYTF
DNA: TGTGCCAGTAGTATCCCCGGGCAGGGAGCCTACACCTTC

D: .
V: TRBV21-1
J: TRBJ2-1
size: .
CDR3: CASSKPYNEQFF
DNA: TGTGCCAGCAGCAAACCGTACAATGAGCAGTTCTTC

D: .
V: TRBV19
J: TRBJ2-1
size: .
CDR3: CASSSGPAIPSEQFF
DNA: TGTGCCAGTAGCTCCGGGCCGGCGATCCCCAGTGAGCAGTTCTTC

D: .
V: TRBV9
J: TRBJ1-4
size: .
CDR3: CASSVDGGGKLFF
DNA: TGTGCCAGCAGCGTAGATGGGGGTGGAAAACTGTTTTTT

D: TRBD2
V: TRBV19
J: TRBJ2-1
size: .
CDR3: CASNQLAGVYNEQFF
DNA: TGTGCCAGTAATCAACTAGCGGGGGTGTACAATGAGCAGTTCTTC

D: .
V: TRBV7-3
J: TRBJ1-1
size: .
CDR3: CASSLSGGNTEAFF
DNA: TGTGCCAGCAGCTTATCGGGCGGGAACACTGAAGCTTTCTTT

D: .
V: TRBV6-2/TRBV6-3
J: TRBJ1-1
size: .
CDR3: CASSPSQLTEAFF
DNA: TGTGCCAGCAGCCCTTCTCAGTTAACTGAAGCTTTCTTT

D: .
V: TRBV19
J: TRBJ2-5
size: few
CDR3: CASSPGARETQYF
DNA: TGTGCCAGTAGCCCGGGGGCTAGAGAGACCCAGTACTTC

D: TRBD2
V: TRBV7-2
J: TRBJ2-1
size: .
CDR3: CASSGGAGAGDEQFF
DNA: TGTGCCAGCAGCGGGGGAGCGGGGGCCGGGGATGAGCAGTTCTTC

D: .
V: TRBV7-9
J: TRBJ2-5
size: .
CDR3: CASSPDWGQETQYF
DNA: TGTGCCAGCAGCCCCGACTGGGGCCAAGAGACCCAGTACTTC

D: .
V: TRBV28
J: TRBJ1-1
size: .
CDR3: CASSLWGRISSLNTEAFF
DNA: TGTGCCAGCAGTTTATGGGGCAGGATAAGTTCACTGAACACTGAAGCTTTCTTT

D: .
V: TRBV19
J: TRBJ1-2
size: .
CDR3: CASSSTDYGYTF
DNA: TGTGCCAGTAGTTCGACAGATTATGGCTACACCTTC

D: .
V: TRBV12-3/TRBV12-4
J: TRBJ2-1
size: .
CDR3: CASSSLNEQFF
DNA: TGTGCCAGCAGTTCCCTCAATGAGCAGTTCTTC

D: .
V: TRBV27
J: TRBJ2-5
size: .
CDR3: CASSLLAVGETQYF
DNA: TGTGCCAGCAGTTTATTGGCCGTTGGAGAGACCCAGTACTTC

D: TRBD1
V: TRBV20-1
J: TRBJ2-1
size: .
CDR3: CSSPGQGEQFF
DNA: TGCAGTTCCCCGGGACAGGGAGAGCAGTTCTTC

D: TRBD1
V: TRBV9
J: TRBJ1-3
size: .
CDR3: CASSVAGQSSGNTIYF
DNA: TGTGCCAGCAGCGTAGCGGGACAGAGCTCTGGAAACACCATATATTTT

D: .
V: TRBV12-3/TRBV12-4
J: TRBJ1-1
size: .
CDR3: CASSSTGGTEAFF
DNA: TGTGCCAGCAGTTCTACCGGGGGGACTGAAGCTTTCTTT

D: .
V: TRBV9
J: TRBJ1-6
size: .
CDR3: CASSVGGVNSPLHF
DNA: TGTGCCAGCAGCGTAGGGGGGGTTAATTCACCCCTCCACTTT

D: .
V: TRBV7-2
J: TRBJ2-7
size: .
CDR3: CASSLEYTSSYEQYF
DNA: TGTGCCAGCAGCTTAGAGTACACGAGCTCCTACGAGCAGTACTTC

D: .
V: TRBV29-1
J: TRBJ1-1
size: once
CDR3: CSVGKRDGNTEAFF
DNA: TGCAGCGTTGGTAAGCGGGATGGAAACACTGAAGCTTTCTTT

D: .
V: TRBV3-1/TRBV3-2
J: TRBJ1-6
size: .
CDR3: CASSTAGNSPLHF
DNA: TGTGCCAGCAGCACTGCAGGGAATTCACCCCTCCACTTT

D: .
V: TRBV19
J: TRBJ2-2
size: .
CDR3: CASSKTRNTGELFF
DNA: TGTGCCAGTAGTAAAACACGGAACACCGGGGAGCTGTTTTTT

D: TRBD1
V: TRBV6-2/TRBV6-3
J: TRBJ2-2
size: .
CDR3: CASSLHALRDRGTGELFF
DNA: TGTGCCAGCAGTTTACACGCCCTCCGGGACAGAGGCACCGGGGAGCTGTTTTTT